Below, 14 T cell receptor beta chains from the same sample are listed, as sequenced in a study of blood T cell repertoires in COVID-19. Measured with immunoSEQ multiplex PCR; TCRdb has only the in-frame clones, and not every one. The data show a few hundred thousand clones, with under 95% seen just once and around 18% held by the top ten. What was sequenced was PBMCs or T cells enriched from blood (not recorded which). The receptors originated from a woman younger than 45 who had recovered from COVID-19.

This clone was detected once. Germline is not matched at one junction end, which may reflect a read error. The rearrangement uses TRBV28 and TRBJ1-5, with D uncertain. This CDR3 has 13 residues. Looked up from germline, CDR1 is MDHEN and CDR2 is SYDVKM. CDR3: CASSLSTNRPQHF. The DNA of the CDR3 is TGTGCCAGCAGTTTGAGTACCAATCGGCCCCAGCATTTT.

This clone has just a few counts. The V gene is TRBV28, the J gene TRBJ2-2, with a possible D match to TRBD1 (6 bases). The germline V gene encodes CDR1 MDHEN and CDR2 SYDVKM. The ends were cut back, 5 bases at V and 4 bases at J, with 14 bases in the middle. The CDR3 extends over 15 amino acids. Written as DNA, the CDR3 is TGTGCCAGCAGTCCCTCCGGACAGAGCACCGGGGAGCTGTTTTTT. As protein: CASSPSGQSTGELFF.

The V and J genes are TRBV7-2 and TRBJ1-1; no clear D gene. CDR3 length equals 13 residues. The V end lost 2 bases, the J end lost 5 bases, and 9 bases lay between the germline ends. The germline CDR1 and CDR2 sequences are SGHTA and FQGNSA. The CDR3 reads CASSLNMRTEAFF. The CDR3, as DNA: TGTGCCAGCAGCTTAAATATGAGGACTGAAGCTTTCTTT.

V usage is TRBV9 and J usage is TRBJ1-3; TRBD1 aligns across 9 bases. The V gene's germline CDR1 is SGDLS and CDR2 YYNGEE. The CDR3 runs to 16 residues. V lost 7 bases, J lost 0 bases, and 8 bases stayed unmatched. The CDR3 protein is CASGSTGGFSGNTIYF. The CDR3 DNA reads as TGTGCCAGCGGATCAACAGGGGGCTTCTCTGGAAACACCATATATTTT. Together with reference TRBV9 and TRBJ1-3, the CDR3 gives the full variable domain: DSGVTQTPKHLITATGQRVTLRCSPRSGDLSVYWYQQSLDQGLQFLIQYYNGEERAKGNILERFSAQQFPDLHSELNLSSLELGDSALYFCASGSTGGFSGNTIYFGEGSWLTVV.

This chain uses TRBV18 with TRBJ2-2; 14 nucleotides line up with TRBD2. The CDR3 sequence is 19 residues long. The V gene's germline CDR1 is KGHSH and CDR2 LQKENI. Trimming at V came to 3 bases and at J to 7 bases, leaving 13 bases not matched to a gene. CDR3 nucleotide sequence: TGTGCCAGCTCACCCCAACCAGGGGGACTAGCGGGAGATGGCGGGGAGCTGTTTTTT. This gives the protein CASSPQPGGLAGDGGELFF.

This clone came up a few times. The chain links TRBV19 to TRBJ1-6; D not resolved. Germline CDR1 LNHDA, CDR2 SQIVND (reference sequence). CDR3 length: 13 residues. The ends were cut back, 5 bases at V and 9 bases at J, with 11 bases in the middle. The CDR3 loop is CASSPGIGSPLHF. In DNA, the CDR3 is TGTGCCAGTAGTCCGGGGATAGGTTCACCCCTCCACTTT.

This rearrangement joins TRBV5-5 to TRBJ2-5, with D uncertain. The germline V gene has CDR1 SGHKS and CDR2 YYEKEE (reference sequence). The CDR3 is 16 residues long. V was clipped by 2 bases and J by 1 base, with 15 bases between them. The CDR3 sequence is CASSFYYLRSQETQYF. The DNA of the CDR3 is TGTGCCAGCAGCTTTTACTATCTGAGGTCCCAAGAGACCCAGTACTTC.

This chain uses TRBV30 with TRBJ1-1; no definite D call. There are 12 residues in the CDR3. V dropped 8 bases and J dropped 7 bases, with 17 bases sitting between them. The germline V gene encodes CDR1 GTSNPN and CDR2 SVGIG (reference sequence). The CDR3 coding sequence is TGTGCCCTCAGTAACAACCTCCTTGAAGCTTTCTTT. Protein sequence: CALSNNLLEAFF.

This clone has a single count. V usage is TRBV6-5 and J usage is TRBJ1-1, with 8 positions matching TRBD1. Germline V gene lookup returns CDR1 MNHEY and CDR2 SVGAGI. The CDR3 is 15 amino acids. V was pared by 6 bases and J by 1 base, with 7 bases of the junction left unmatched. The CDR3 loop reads CASRVSGGRNTEAFF. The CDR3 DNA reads TGTGCCAGCAGGGTCTCAGGGGGCAGGAACACTGAAGCTTTCTTT.

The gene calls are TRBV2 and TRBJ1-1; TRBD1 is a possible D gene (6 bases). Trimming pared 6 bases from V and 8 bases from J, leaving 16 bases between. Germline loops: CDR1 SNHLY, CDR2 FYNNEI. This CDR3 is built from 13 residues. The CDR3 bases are TGTGCCAGCAGCGGGTTGGGGGGGCGCGAAGCTTTCTTT. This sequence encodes CASSGLGGREAFF.

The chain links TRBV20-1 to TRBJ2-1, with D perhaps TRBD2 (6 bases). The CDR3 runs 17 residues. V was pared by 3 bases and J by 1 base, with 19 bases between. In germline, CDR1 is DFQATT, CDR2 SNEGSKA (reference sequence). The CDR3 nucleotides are TGCAGTGCTAGTACGGGACTGGAGCTCGGGTCCTACAATGAGCAGTTCTTC. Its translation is CSASTGLELGSYNEQFF.

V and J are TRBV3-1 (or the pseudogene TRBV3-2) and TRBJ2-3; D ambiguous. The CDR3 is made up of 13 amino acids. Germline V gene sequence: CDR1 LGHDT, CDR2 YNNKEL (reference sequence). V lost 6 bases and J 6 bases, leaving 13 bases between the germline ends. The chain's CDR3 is CASSPSPGDTQYF. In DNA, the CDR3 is TGTGCCAGCAGTCCCTCGCCCGGGGATACGCAGTATTTT.

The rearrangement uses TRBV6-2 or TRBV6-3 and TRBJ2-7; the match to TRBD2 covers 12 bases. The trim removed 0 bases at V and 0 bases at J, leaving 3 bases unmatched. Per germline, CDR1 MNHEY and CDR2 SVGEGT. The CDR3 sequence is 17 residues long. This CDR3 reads CASSYSETSGSSYEQYF. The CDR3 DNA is TGTGCCAGCAGTTACTCGGAGACTAGCGGGAGCTCCTACGAGCAGTACTTC.

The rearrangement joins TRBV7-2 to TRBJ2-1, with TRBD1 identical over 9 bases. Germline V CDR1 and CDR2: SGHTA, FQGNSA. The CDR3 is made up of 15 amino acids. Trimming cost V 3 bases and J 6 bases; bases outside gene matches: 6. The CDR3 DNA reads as TGTGCCAGCAGCTTGGGACAGGGTATGGTCAATGAGCAGTTCTTC. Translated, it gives CASSLGQGMVNEQFF.